This T cell receptor (beta chain) is from a study of blood T cells in healthy people across ages. Across the study: About one barcoded TCR beta cDNA was captured per two T cells.

For the second PCR, which ran for about 6 to 11 cycles, a sample-barcoded 5' primer and a J-beta primer mix were used. Unique molecular identifiers of 12 random nucleotides labeled each cDNA. TCRdb re-called the 5' RACE reads through MiXCR, storing one row per CDR3 protein. The sample consists of around 1,600,000 distinct CDR3 sequences, approximately 43% of them appearing once. V was cut by 6 bases and J by 4 bases, with 10 bases left in between. CDR3 length: 13 residues. This clonotype was seen a handful of times. The sequenced sample was blood. J is TRBJ2-1 and V is TRBV12-3 or TRBV12-4, with D tentatively TRBD2 (6 bases). The TCR originated in a woman between 18 and 30 years old in good health. As DNA, the CDR3 is TGTGCCAGCAGCTGGGACTTGTACAATGAGCAGTTCTTC. Its protein is CASSWDLYNEQFF.